These 10 T cell receptor beta chains came from one sample sequenced in a study of radiotherapy plus CTLA-4 blockade in lung cancer. Only in-frame clones appear in the TCRdb table, and some are missing; sequencing was by immunoSEQ multiplex PCR. The sample gives 130,000 or so clones, about nine tenths of which show up once; about 7% is in the top ten. The sequenced sample was peripheral blood, obtained from a patient treated with radiotherapy plus ipilimumab. The receptors shown here come from a human donor with non-small cell lung cancer that progressed on radiotherapy plus ipilimumab.

This rearrangement joins TRBV5-1 to TRBJ2-3; 7 nucleotides line up with TRBD2. The V gene's germline CDR1 is SGHRS and CDR2 YFSETQ. V was pared by 4 bases and J by 2 bases, with 4 bases of the junction left unmatched. CDR3 length equals 14 residues. DNA for the CDR3: TGCGCCAGCAGCCTGACTAGCCTCACAGATACGCAGTATTTT. Translated, it gives CASSLTSLTDTQYF.

The V call is TRBV5-4, the J call TRBJ2-1, with TRBD2 identical over 14 bases. Germline CDR1 reads SGHNT; CDR2 reads YYREEE (reference sequence). The CDR3 is made up of 17 amino acids. The V and J ends lost 4 bases and 8 bases, in that order; junction bases with no gene match: 11. The CDR3 spells CASSQGGGLAGVHEQFF. As DNA, the CDR3 is TGTGCCAGCAGCCAAGGGGGGGGACTAGCGGGAGTTCATGAGCAGTTCTTC.

In its sample, this clone was seen a few times. The V gene is TRBV7-3, the J gene TRBJ2-2; D not certain. The CDR3 is made up of 14 amino acids. The ends were cut back, 2 bases at V and 0 bases at J, with 4 bases in the middle. Germline values: CDR1 SGHTA, CDR2 FQGTGA. The CDR3 reads CASSLLANTGELFF. The CDR3 DNA reads as TGTGCCAGCAGCTTACTAGCGAACACCGGGGAGCTGTTTTTT.

V is TRBV6-1 and J is TRBJ1-5; D perhaps matches TRBD1 (6 bases). Trimming cost V 2 bases and J 4 bases, with 15 bases left between them. The germline gives CDR1 MNHNS, CDR2 SASEGT. The CDR3 is made up of 16 amino acids. CDR3 residues: CASSEWGRGGNQPQHF. The CDR3 nucleotides are TGTGCCAGCAGTGAATGGGGCAGGGGAGGGAATCAGCCCCAGCATTTT.

As for this clone: Additional DNA sequences in this sample encode the identical CDR3. The chain combines TRBV14 with TRBJ1-4; TRBD1 is a possible D gene (5 bases). Deletions cut 4 bases from V and 0 bases from J, with 12 bases between. Germline V gives CDR1 SGHDN, CDR2 FVKESK. This CDR3 region has 16 residues. CDR3 sequence: CASSLSGGATNEKLFF. The CDR3 region has the DNA TGTGCCAGCAGCCTGAGCGGGGGTGCAACTAATGAAAAACTGTTTTTT.

This chain joins TRBV5-4 and TRBJ2-7, with 13 positions matching TRBD2. The J segment lost 6 bases and the V segment lost 4 bases, leaving 4 bases of the junction unmatched. Germline assignment: CDR1 SGHNT and CDR2 YYREEE (reference sequence). The CDR3 contains 14 residues. This chain's CDR3 is CASSPRTSGSEQYF. CDR3 DNA: TGTGCCAGCAGCCCTAGGACTAGCGGGAGCGAGCAGTACTTC.

The rearrangement links TRBV18 to TRBJ2-5; 11 nucleotides match TRBD1. CDR1 is KGHSH and CDR2 is LQKENI in the germline V gene. The length of the CDR3 is 14 residues. V lost 9 bases to trimming and J lost 6 bases; unmatched junction nucleotides: 9. CDR3 nucleotides: TGTGCCAGTATGGCCGGGACAGGGGGACAGACCCAGTACTTC. Translated, it gives CASMAGTGGQTQYF.

The chain employs TRBV2 and TRBJ1-1; D remains unclear. CDR1 is SNHLY and CDR2 is FYNNEI in the germline V gene. The CDR3 sequence is 13 residues long. V lost 2 bases, J lost 1 base, and 5 bases lay in between. The CDR3 spells CASSEKRNTEAFF. CDR3 DNA sequence: TGTGCCAGCAGTGAAAAGAGGAACACTGAAGCTTTCTTT.

The genes are TRBV5-1 and TRBJ2-7, with a possible D match to TRBD1 (5 bases). The CDR3 runs 14 residues. V lost 4 bases and J lost 1, with 12 bases in between. The germline V gene encodes CDR1 SGHRS and CDR2 YFSETQ. CDR3 protein: CASSLDQGSYEQYF. The CDR3 nucleotides are TGCGCCAGCAGCCTCGACCAGGGTTCCTACGAGCAGTACTTC.

The J gene is TRBJ1-2, the V gene TRBV4-1; perhaps TRBD1 as D (5 bases). Germline V gene sequence: CDR1 MGHRA, CDR2 YSYEKL. The V end lost 0 bases, the J end lost 5 bases, and 16 bases lay between the germline ends. There are 16 residues in the CDR3. DNA of the CDR3: TGCGCCAGCAGCCAAGAGGGGCAGGCGGGGGAGTATGGCTACACCTTC. Translating gives CASSQEGQAGEYGYTF.